This T cell receptor beta chain was recovered during a study of cytomegalovirus exposure and HLA in healthy donors. At the level of the study: The same platform as the approximately 670 first-cohort repertoires was used for the 120 validation repertoires, a later analysis reported.

Germline V CDR1 and CDR2: SGHVS, FNYEAQ. The CDR3 is made up of 18 amino acids. With V trimmed by 0 bases and J by 4 bases, 10 bases remained unmatched. Study-level findings and limits: Cytomegalovirus status, reportedly, was diagnosed with high specificity and sensitivity by the classifier. In vitro work confirmed that three CMV-associated chains recognize CMV antigens.

Note on this clone: Its antigen is not known.

This table comes from immunoSEQ multiplex PCR, and its TCRdb copy is limited to in-frame clones, with some not included. This table has approximately 240,000 clones, around 90% appearing once. V is TRBV7-6 and J is TRBJ2-7, with 12 bases aligning to TRBD2. The sample comprised PBMCs. The TCR comes from a woman younger than 35 in good health and CMV-seronegative. CDR3 in amino acids: CASSLALAGGPLWYEQYF. DNA for the CDR3: TGTGCCAGCAGCTTAGCTCTAGCGGGAGGGCCTTTGTGGTACGAGCAGTACTTC.